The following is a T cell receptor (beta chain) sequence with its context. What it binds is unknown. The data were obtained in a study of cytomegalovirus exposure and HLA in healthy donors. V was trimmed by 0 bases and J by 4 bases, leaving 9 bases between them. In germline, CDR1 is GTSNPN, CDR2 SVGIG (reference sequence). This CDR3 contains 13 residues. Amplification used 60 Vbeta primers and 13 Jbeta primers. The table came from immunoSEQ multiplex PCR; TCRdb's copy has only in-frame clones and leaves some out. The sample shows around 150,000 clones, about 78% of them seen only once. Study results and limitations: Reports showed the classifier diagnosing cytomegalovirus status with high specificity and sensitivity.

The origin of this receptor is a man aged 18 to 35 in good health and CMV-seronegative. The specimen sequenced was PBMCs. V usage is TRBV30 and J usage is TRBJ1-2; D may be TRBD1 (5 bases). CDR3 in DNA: TGTGCCTGGAGTGTAGACAGAACCTATGGCTACACCTTC. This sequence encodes CAWSVDRTYGYTF.